The T cell receptor beta chain described here comes from a study of T-cell memory formation after mild COVID-19. Germline V CDR1 and CDR2: SGHAT, FQDESV (reference sequence). The length of the CDR3 is 15 residues. Trimming cost V 9 bases and J 0 bases, with 15 bases left between them. TCRdb recomputed calls from the 5' RACE reads with MiXCR, one row per CDR3 protein. The sample yields about 250,000 distinct CDR3 sequences, under 20% seen once. A few counts support this clonotype. This receptor was taken from a man aged 18 to 35 who had mild COVID-19 (a few samples of this study predate the infection). Cell type and time point are not known. The chain has TRBV11-1 and TRBJ2-1; maybe TRBD2 (7 bases). The sample comprised PBMCs or a T cell subset sorted from them (not recorded which). The chain's CDR3 is CASRGRGRSYNEQFF. The CDR3 nucleotides read TGTGCCAGTAGAGGGCGGGGGCGCTCCTACAATGAGCAGTTCTTC.